The 17 T cell receptor beta chains below were found in one sample sequenced in a study of OX40 agonist ivuxolimab in advanced cancers. The method was the immunoSEQ multiplex PCR assay. TCRdb stores this immuneACCESS table with in-frame sequences only. Part of the clones is absent; in the studies checked, under half of the shortfall reflects unresolved V genes, and no reason is known for the rest. The sample table contains roughly 76,000 clones; only one count was recorded for 80% to 90% of them. The ten most abundant clones make up 20% to 25% of the sample. The input for sequencing was CD4+ or CD8+ T cells sorted from blood, taken in a trial of the OX40 agonist ivuxolimab. These receptors were taken from an adult with an advanced solid tumor such as melanoma, head and neck, liver or kidney cancer.

This clone turned up a few times. The V and J genes are TRBV28 and TRBJ1-1; no definite D call. The V and J ends lost 4 bases and 4 bases respectively, with 10 bases between them. This CDR3 has 13 residues. CDR1 and CDR2 from the germline V gene are MDHEN and SYDVKM. The CDR3 loop is CASSSSMGTEAFF. DNA for the CDR3: TGTGCCAGCAGTTCCTCAATGGGCACTGAAGCTTTCTTT.

The count of this clone is one. The chain's CDR3 is CASSFWGPGSYEQYF. The CDR3 bases are TGTGCCAGCAGTTTCTGGGGGCCGGGCTCCTACGAGCAGTACTTC. J is TRBJ2-7 and V is TRBV28; D might be TRBD1 (6 bases). V was pared by 3 bases and J by 0 bases, with 12 bases between. This CDR3 spans 15 amino acids. CDR1 and CDR2 from the germline V gene are MDHEN and SYDVKM.

The chain is built from TRBV10-2 and TRBJ2-1; 7 positions agree with TRBD2. Germline V gene data show CDR1 as WSHSY and CDR2 as SAAADI. J gave up 0 bases and V 8 bases, and 4 bases lay outside the gene matches. This CDR3 contains 14 residues. The CDR3 sequence is CASRGLSSYNEQFF. The CDR3 coding sequence is TGCGCCAGCCGGGGACTAAGCTCCTACAATGAGCAGTTCTTC.

This chain uses TRBV27 with TRBJ1-4; D not resolved. Trimming took off 2 bases at V and 2 bases at J, with 18 bases between the two ends. The CDR3 contains 18 residues. The germline V gene has CDR1 MNHEY and CDR2 SMNVEV (reference sequence). The CDR3 here is CASSLRGRAQWTNEKLFF. Here the CDR3 DNA reads TGTGCCAGCAGTTTACGAGGCCGGGCACAGTGGACTAATGAAAAACTGTTTTTT.

The chain couples TRBV7-8 to TRBJ2-2, with D unresolved. The CDR3 runs 14 residues. CDR1 is SGHVS and CDR2 is FQNEAQ in the germline V gene. Trimming shortened V by 1 base and J by 5 bases, and 8 bases separated the two germline ends. The CDR3 region is CASSLVQNTGELFF. The DNA for the CDR3 is TGTGCCAGCAGCTTAGTTCAGAATACCGGGGAGCTGTTTTTT.

The chain uses TRBV7-2 and TRBJ2-5; D gene ambiguous. Per germline, CDR1 SGHTA and CDR2 FQGNSA. CDR3 length: 16 residues. V was shortened by 1 base and J by 2 bases, with 14 bases between the two germline ends. The CDR3 sequence is CASSLGLGFRQETQYF. DNA for the CDR3: TGTGCCAGCAGCTTAGGCCTAGGCTTTAGGCAAGAGACCCAGTACTTC.

The chain has TRBV6-1 and TRBJ2-5; TRBD2 agrees at 7 bases. The trim removed 4 bases at V and 4 bases at J, leaving 12 bases unmatched. The CDR3 extends over 16 amino acids. Germline assignment: CDR1 MNHNS and CDR2 SASEGT. The CDR3 DNA is TGTGCCAGCAGTGTTCAGGAGTTCGAGCGGGGAGAGACCCAGTACTTC. Protein sequence: CASSVQEFERGETQYF.

This clone showed up just a few times. J is TRBJ1-1 and V is TRBV6-5, with D possibly TRBD1 on 5 matching bases. CDR3 length equals 12 residues. Germline CDR1 MNHEY, CDR2 SVGAGI. Trimming left V 7 bases short and J 6 bases short, with 12 bases between. CDR3 sequence (DNA): TGTGCCAGCAACCCCGAGGGGTCTGAAGCTTTCTTT. Translating gives CASNPEGSEAFF.

This chain links TRBV7-9 with TRBJ1-2; D not resolved. The germline V and J ends were trimmed by 2 bases and 0 bases, with 19 bases remaining between them. This CDR3 has 18 amino acids. The germline V gene has CDR1 SEHNR and CDR2 FQNEAQ (reference sequence). This CDR3 is CASSLLRSLGDANYGYTF. The DNA for the CDR3 is TGTGCCAGCAGCTTACTTCGGAGTTTAGGCGATGCTAACTATGGCTACACCTTC.

The chain uses TRBV18 and TRBJ1-4, with D possibly being TRBD1 (6 bases). V was trimmed by 3 bases and J by 3 bases, leaving 17 bases between them. In germline, CDR1 is KGHSH, CDR2 LQKENI. The CDR3 loop spans 17 amino acids. The CDR3 is CASSPRKGGAPNEKLFF. The DNA of the CDR3 is TGTGCCAGCTCACCTCGAAAGGGGGGCGCTCCTAATGAAAAACTGTTTTTT.

This clone appeared once. This may stem from a read error, because a much larger clone lies one nucleotide away. The chain combines TRBV6-1 with TRBJ2-2, with 8 bases identical to TRBD1. The CDR3 has 14 residues. The J segment lost 4 bases and the V segment lost 6 bases, leaving 4 bases of the junction unmatched. Germline V gene data show CDR1 as MNHNS and CDR2 as SASEGT. CDR3 coding DNA: TGTGCCAGCAGGCGAGACAGGGGCACCGGGGAGCTGTTTTTT. This gives the protein CASRRDRGTGELFF.

J is TRBJ1-4 and V is TRBV5-8; TRBD1 is a possible D gene (5 bases). The V gene lost 0 bases and the J gene lost 0 bases, with 12 bases spanning the gap. CDR3 length: 17 residues. Germline V gives CDR1 SGHTS, CDR2 YDEGEE. The CDR3 spells CASSLGVAGPTNEKLFF. The CDR3 nucleotides are TGTGCCAGCAGCTTGGGCGTTGCGGGACCAACTAATGAAAAACTGTTTTTT.

The J gene is TRBJ2-5, the V gene TRBV5-1, with 7 bases matching TRBD1. This CDR3 has 15 amino acids. Germline V gene lookup returns CDR1 SGHRS and CDR2 YFSETQ. After removal of 0 bases from V and 5 bases from J, the junction contained 7 bases not matched to a gene. CDR3: CASSLEGTQGETQYF. For the CDR3, the DNA is TGCGCCAGCAGCTTGGAGGGGACACAGGGGGAGACCCAGTACTTC.

The rearrangement joins TRBV5-1 to TRBJ1-1; 9 positions agree with TRBD1. Germline values: CDR1 SGHRS, CDR2 YFSETQ. The junction had 4 bases not matched to a gene; V was cut back by 4 bases and J by 3 bases. The CDR3 totals 14 residues. CDR3 DNA: TGCGCCAGCAGCCCCGACAGGGGGGACACTGAAGCTTTCTTT. Translation: CASSPDRGDTEAFF. The full variable domain, its missing parts supplied by reference TRBV5-1 and TRBJ1-1, is KAGVTQTPRYLIKTRGQQVTLSCSPISGHRSVSWYQQTPGQGLQFLFEYFSETQRNKGNFPGRFSGRQFSNSRSEMNVSTLELGDSALYLCASSPDRGDTEAFFGQGTRLTVV.

The chain uses TRBV4-3 and TRBJ2-1; TRBD1 might be the D (5 bases). V was cut by 0 bases and J by 3 bases, with 12 bases left in between. Germline V gives CDR1 LGHNA, CDR2 YSLEER. CDR3 length: 16 residues. CDR3 nucleotide sequence: TGCGCCAGCAGCCAAGATGACAGACCTATCTACAATGAGCAGTTCTTC. Its translation: CASSQDDRPIYNEQFF.

The rearrangement uses TRBV4-1 and TRBJ2-1; 15 nucleotides line up with TRBD2. J gave up 3 bases and V 1 base, and 13 bases lay outside the gene matches. Germline lookup yields CDR1 MGHRA and CDR2 YSYEKL. The CDR3 loop spans 21 amino acids. The DNA for the CDR3 is TGCGCCAGCAGCCAAGTCCCGGGACTAGCGGGAGGCCGGGTTATCTACAATGAGCAGTTCTTC. Residues: CASSQVPGLAGGRVIYNEQFF.

The V call is TRBV10-3, the J call TRBJ1-2; 7 bases are shared with TRBD1. This CDR3 spans 15 amino acids. After removal of 4 bases from V and 1 base from J, the junction contained 6 bases not matched to a gene. The V gene's germline CDR1 is ENHRY and CDR2 SYGVKD. CDR3 sequence: CAISGGGLSNYGYTF. The DNA for the CDR3 is TGTGCCATCAGTGGAGGGGGCTTGAGTAACTATGGCTACACCTTC.